This is a list of T cell receptor beta chains from one sample in a study of blood T cells in healthy people across ages. Using its own MiXCR run on the 5' RACE reads, TCRdb lists one record per CDR3 protein. The sample shows more than 650,000 distinct CDR3 sequences, 20% to 25% of them seen only once. Sequenced: blood. The receptors were sampled from a man in his 70s in good health. CDR3s include the opening cysteine and the closing phenylalanine or tryptophan. The order of the fields is D gene, J gene, V gene, clone size, CDR3 DNA, CDR3 protein. The D gene is left open where the match is weak. The size entry is marked missing in some rows and otherwise reads once, few, many or a size class.

TRBD1,TRBJ1-1,TRBV3-1,few,TGTGCCAGCAGCCAATACCGACAGGGGTCGAACACTGAAGCTTTCTTT,CASSQYRQGSNTEAFF
-,TRBJ1-4,TRBV6-5,few,TGTGCCAGCAGCTTTGACACAGCAACTAATGAAAAACTGTTTTTT,CASSFDTATNEKLFF
-,TRBJ1-2,TRBV5-6,many,TGTGCCAGCAGCCTCGACTACTATGGCTACACCTTC,CASSLDYYGYTF
-,TRBJ1-1,TRBV12-3/TRBV12-4,-,TGTGCCAGCAGTTTTAAATTGCAGACTGAAGCTTTCTTT,CASSFKLQTEAFF
-,TRBJ2-1,TRBV6-5,-,TGTGCCAGTAACAGAGCGCCCGGCAATGAGCAGTTCTTC,CASNRAPGNEQFF
TRBD1,TRBJ2-1,TRBV15,-,TGTGCCACCAGCAGAGATGTTTCAGGGGGTTCCTACAATGAGCAGTTCTTC,CATSRDVSGGSYNEQFF
-,TRBJ1-1,TRBV20-1,-,TGCAGTGCTAGTTCTCCGGGCAGACTGAACACTGAAGCTTTCTTT,CSASSPGRLNTEAFF
-,TRBJ2-1,TRBV7-2,-,TGTGCCAGCAGCTTAGACGAACCATCCTACAATGAGCAGTTCTTC,CASSLDEPSYNEQFF
-,TRBJ1-2,TRBV5-1,many,TGCGCCAGCAGCACCGACAGATATGGCTACACCTTC,CASSTDRYGYTF
-,TRBJ1-4,TRBV5-1,-,TGCGCCAGCAGCCCCGCGACCCAGGGTAATGAAAAACTGTTTTTT,CASSPATQGNEKLFF
-,TRBJ1-3,TRBV20-1,-,TGCAGTGCTAGTGATACGCGGATCCCTGGAAACACCATATATTTT,CSASDTRIPGNTIYF
TRBD2,TRBJ2-3,TRBV3-1,-,TGTGCCAGCGCCCCGGGGGGGGACGTAGATACGCAGTATTTT,CASAPGGDVDTQYF
TRBD2,TRBJ2-1,TRBV5-1,-,TGCGCCAGCAGTGCACCGAGCGGGAGTATCTACAATGAGCAGTTCTTC,CASSAPSGSIYNEQFF
-,TRBJ2-4,TRBV18,-,TGTGCCAGCTCACCAGGGCGGCAGGGAAACATTCAGTACTTC,CASSPGRQGNIQYF
-,TRBJ2-7,TRBV11-2,few,TGTGCCAGCAGCTTAGGAAGACAGGCCCTCTCCTACGAGCAGTACTTC,CASSLGRQALSYEQYF
-,TRBJ2-7,TRBV12-3/TRBV12-4,few,TGTGCCAGCAGTTGGGACGGAACAACCTACGAGCAGTACTTC,CASSWDGTTYEQYF
-,TRBJ1-1,TRBV6-6,few,TGTGCCGGCGGGGGAGGGGTCAATACTGAAGCTTTCTTT,CAGGGGVNTEAFF
-,TRBJ2-2,TRBV11-2,-,TGTGCCAGCAGCTTAGAGAGCCTGTTGAACACCGGGGAGCTGTTTTTT,CASSLESLLNTGELFF